A selection of T cell receptor beta chains follows, all from one sample in a study of blood T cell repertoires in COVID-19. Only in-frame clones appear in the TCRdb table, and some are missing; sequencing was by immunoSEQ multiplex PCR. The data hold under 70,000 clones, with approximately 79% observed a single time. The sequencing sample was made of peripheral blood. The receptors shown here come from a woman aged 80 or over with active or convalescent COVID-19. CDR3s include the opening cysteine and the closing phenylalanine or tryptophan. A D gene is named only where the DNA matches it firmly. Not all rows give a size; the values are once, few, many and, for expanded clones, a class.

size,J,D,V,DNA,CDR3
.,TRBJ2-2,TRBD2,TRBV3-1/TRBV3-2,TGTGCCAGCAGCCGACGACTAGCGGGGGGTCTCCCCGGGGAGCTGTTTTTT,CASSRRLAGGLPGELFF
few,TRBJ1-2,.,TRBV4-1,TGCGCCAGCAGCCAAGATGGGGCAGGCCATATCTATGGCTACACCTTC,CASSQDGAGHIYGYTF
few,TRBJ1-4,.,TRBV11-2,TGTGCCAGCAGCTTAGATACGGGGTATGGTGGGGAAAAACTGTTTTTT,CASSLDTGYGGEKLFF
few,TRBJ1-1,.,TRBV20-1,TGCAGTGCTAGAGGGGTGGAGGAGGCTTTCTTT,CSARGVEEAFF
.,TRBJ1-2,.,TRBV20-1,TGCAGCCCTCAGGGCTACACCTTC,CSPQGYTF
.,TRBJ2-7,TRBD1,TRBV6-5,TGTGCCAGCACAGACAGGGGGAGTCCTTCCTACGAGCAGTACTTC,CASTDRGSPSYEQYF
.,TRBJ2-2,.,TRBV10-2,TGCGCCAGCAGTGAGCCGGGGGCCGGGGAGCTGTTTTTT,CASSEPGAGELFF
few,TRBJ1-2,.,TRBV3-1/TRBV3-2,TGTGCCAGCAGGTCAATCAGGGAGGGGATAGGCGGCTACACCTTC,CASRSIREGIGGYTF
.,TRBJ1-5,.,TRBV27,TGTGCCAGCAGTTCTCAGGGGAGCAATCAGCCCCAGCATTTT,CASSSQGSNQPQHF
.,TRBJ2-2,TRBD2,TRBV7-2,TGTGCCAGCAGCTTAGACGGACTAGCAGCCGGGGAGCTGTTTTTT,CASSLDGLAAGELFF
few,TRBJ1-4,.,TRBV14,TGTGCCAGCAGCCTAAGACAGGAGATTAATGAAAAACTGTTTTTT,CASSLRQEINEKLFF
.,TRBJ2-2,.,TRBV3-1/TRBV3-2,TGTGCCAGCAGCCAAAACGGTAACACCGGGGAGCTGTTTTTT,CASSQNGNTGELFF
.,TRBJ1-1,TRBD1,TRBV9,TGTGCCAGCAGCGCCCGGATGACAGGGGCGCACACTGAAGCTTTCTTT,CASSARMTGAHTEAFF
.,TRBJ1-5,TRBD1,TRBV5-1,TGCGCCAGCAGCCCCCGAGGGGACAGGAATCAGCCCCAGCATTTT,CASSPRGDRNQPQHF
.,TRBJ1-2,.,TRBV24-1,TGTGCCACCAGTGACCAGGACAGCCCCTATGGCTACACCTTC,CATSDQDSPYGYTF
.,TRBJ2-7,.,TRBV15,TGTGCCACCAGCAGAGATCTGGAGGTCCCTAGCTCCTACGAGCAGTACTTC,CATSRDLEVPSSYEQYF
.,TRBJ1-2,TRBD1,TRBV29-1,TGCAGCGTTGAAATATTGGGACAGGGATACTATGGCTACACCTTC,CSVEILGQGYYGYTF
.,TRBJ1-2,.,TRBV20-1,TGCAGTGCTACGGGAGTGTATGGCTACACCTTC,CSATGVYGYTF
.,TRBJ1-2,.,TRBV18,TGTGCCAGCTCAAGCTCTCGGACAGCACCTACTTATGGCTACACCTTC,CASSSSRTAPTYGYTF
.,TRBJ2-5,.,TRBV2,TGTGCCAGCCGAGGCCAAGAGACCCAGTACTTC,CASRGQETQYF
few,TRBJ1-1,.,TRBV19,TGTGCCAGTAGTATGGACAGCCGGGCTGAAGCTTTCTTT,CASSMDSRAEAFF
.,TRBJ1-2,.,TRBV11-3,TGTGCCAGCAGTCAACCGCGACAGGAGAACTATGGCTACACCTTC,CASSQPRQENYGYTF
once,TRBJ1-1,.,TRBV6-5,TGTGCCAGCTCGAGGGAGGAAGCTTTCTTT,CASSREEAFF
.,TRBJ2-4,.,TRBV28,TGTGCCAGCAGTTTTCCATCGCGGAACATTCAGTACTTC,CASSFPSRNIQYF
.,TRBJ2-7,.,TRBV2,TGTGCCAGCACTATGTACAGCGGCGTTATCGACGAGCAGTACTTC,CASTMYSGVIDEQYF
.,TRBJ1-2,TRBD1,TRBV6-4,TGTGCCAGCAGGGATACAGGGGGCGCTGGCTATGGCTACACCTTC,CASRDTGGAGYGYTF
.,TRBJ2-2,TRBD2,TRBV9,TGTGCCAGCAGCGACCGACAACTAGCGGGGGGGTCCGGGGAGCTGTTTTTT,CASSDRQLAGGSGELFF
.,TRBJ1-5,.,TRBV4-1,TGCGCCAGCAGCCATAACGAAGCTAGCAATCAGCCCCAGCATTTT,CASSHNEASNQPQHF
.,TRBJ1-2,TRBD1,TRBV29-1,TGCAGCGTTGAACCCATGGGACAGAACTATGGCTACACCTTC,CSVEPMGQNYGYTF
.,TRBJ1-1,.,TRBV7-3,TGTGCCAGCAGCTTAACGCGGGCCTACGACACTGAAGCTTTCTTT,CASSLTRAYDTEAFF
.,TRBJ1-2,.,TRBV20-1,TGCAGTGCTAGTTCCAGGAGGGGCGGTGGCTACACCTTC,CSASSRRGGGYTF
once,TRBJ2-2,.,TRBV2,TGTGCCAGCAGTGTGGTCAGAATTAACACCGGGGAGCTGTTTTTT,CASSVVRINTGELFF
.,TRBJ1-1,.,TRBV6-6,TGTGCCAGCCTTCATAACAGGGATAACACTGAAGCTTTCTTT,CASLHNRDNTEAFF
.,TRBJ2-1,TRBD2,TRBV7-6,TGTGCCAGCAGCCTTAGCGGGGGGGCCTACAATGAGCAGTTCTTC,CASSLSGGAYNEQFF
.,TRBJ1-3,TRBD1,TRBV6-5,TGTGCCAGTGGGACAGGGGGTTCGTGGGGAAACACCATATATTTT,CASGTGGSWGNTIYF
.,TRBJ2-3,TRBD2,TRBV6-6,TGTGCCAGCAGTTCCAGGACTAGTCCTACGCAGTATTTT,CASSSRTSPTQYF
.,TRBJ2-1,.,TRBV2,TGTGCCAGCACCGAGCGGCGGAGTTCCTACAATGAGCAGTTCTTC,CASTERRSSYNEQFF
.,TRBJ1-4,.,TRBV5-1,TGCGCCAGCAGCTTGCCCGACAGACAAAATGAAAAACTGTTTTTT,CASSLPDRQNEKLFF
.,TRBJ2-5,TRBD2,TRBV27,TGTGCCAGCAGTTTTGGAGCGGGGGGTCCCCGAGAGACCCAGTACTTC,CASSFGAGGPRETQYF
once,TRBJ1-2,.,TRBV5-5,TGTGCCAGCAGCTCGTCGTCGGGGGTAGACGGCTACACCTTC,CASSSSSGVDGYTF
.,TRBJ1-2,.,TRBV19,TGTGCCAGTACCCCTTTGGGGGGGCGCGAGGATGGCTACACCTTC,CASTPLGGREDGYTF
.,TRBJ2-7,TRBD1,TRBV5-1,TGCGCCAGCAGCCTCGCCGGGACAGTGACCTACGAGCAGTACTTC,CASSLAGTVTYEQYF
.,TRBJ2-3,TRBD2,TRBV29-1,TGCAGCCCTCGACTAGCTGGCACAGATACGCAGTATTTT,CSPRLAGTDTQYF
.,TRBJ2-3,.,TRBV10-3,TGTGCCATCAGTGGCAGTTCCACAGATACGCAGTATTTT,CAISGSSTDTQYF
.,TRBJ2-7,.,TRBV3-1/TRBV3-2,TGTGCCAGCAGCCAAGCATGGGGAGTGGAGCAGTACTTC,CASSQAWGVEQYF
.,TRBJ2-3,.,TRBV29-1,TGCAGCGTTGTAAGAGGAGGAACCACAGATACGCAGTATTTT,CSVVRGGTTDTQYF
.,TRBJ2-7,TRBD1,TRBV5-4,TGTGCCAGCAGCCATGTTAGGACAGGGGGCGAAGAGCAGTACTTC,CASSHVRTGGEEQYF
.,TRBJ2-1,TRBD2,TRBV5-6,TGTGCCAGCAGCCGACTAGCGGGGGGCCCCAATGAGCAGTTCTTC,CASSRLAGGPNEQFF